This TCR beta chain came from a study of T cells in localized non-small cell lung cancer. Profiling relied on immunoSEQ multiplex PCR, and the TCRdb table lists in-frame clones only, not all of them. In the table there are about 70,000 clones, roughly nine tenths of which are singletons. CDR1 is SGHAT, CDR2 FQNNGV, per germline. The CDR3 has 13 residues. Deletions cut 0 bases from V and 2 bases from J, with 4 bases between. This chain joins TRBV11-2 and TRBJ2-5, with no clear D. This sequence originates from a male donor aged 60 or over with stage III squamous cell lung carcinoma. Sample: peripheral blood, taken before any cancer treatment. CDR3 amino acids: CASSLELQETQYF. For the CDR3, the DNA is TGTGCCAGCAGCTTAGAACTACAAGAGACCCAGTACTTC.